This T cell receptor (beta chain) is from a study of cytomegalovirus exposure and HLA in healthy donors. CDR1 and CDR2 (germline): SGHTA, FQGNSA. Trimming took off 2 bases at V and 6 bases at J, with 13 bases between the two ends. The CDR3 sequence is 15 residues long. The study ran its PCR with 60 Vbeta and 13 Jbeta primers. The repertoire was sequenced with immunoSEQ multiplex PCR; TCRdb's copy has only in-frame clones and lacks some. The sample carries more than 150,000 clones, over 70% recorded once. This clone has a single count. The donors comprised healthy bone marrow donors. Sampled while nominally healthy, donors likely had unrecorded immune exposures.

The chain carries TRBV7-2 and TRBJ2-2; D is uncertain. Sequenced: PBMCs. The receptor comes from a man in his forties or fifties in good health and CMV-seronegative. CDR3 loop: CASSLMVSSSGELFF. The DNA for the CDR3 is TGTGCCAGCAGCTTAATGGTTAGCTCATCCGGGGAGCTGTTTTTT.